The clone carrying this T cell receptor beta chain turned up a few times. Antigen specificity is unknown. Trimming at V came to 5 bases and at J to 13 bases, leaving 6 bases not matched to a gene. Looked up from germline, CDR1 is KGHSH and CDR2 is LQKENI. The CDR3 length is 12 residues. This sample is part of a study of cytomegalovirus exposure and HLA in healthy donors. Study-wide context: Earlier work reported 100 million to 130 million unique TCR beta sequences from approximately 180 million T cells. Study findings and constraints: Researchers catalogued approximately 170 TCR beta chains as cytomegalovirus-associated.

Vbeta (60) and Jbeta (13) primers were used in the PCR. Sequenced by immunoSEQ multiplex PCR; TCRdb stores in-frame clones only, minus some. The sample records around 120,000 clones, more than 60% being singletons. The sequencing input was PBMCs. The chain has TRBV18 and TRBJ2-7; 12 positions match TRBD1. This receptor was obtained from a woman in her 40s in good health and CMV-seropositive. CDR3 residues: CASSSGQGAPYF. The CDR3 region has the DNA TGTGCCAGCTCATCGGGACAGGGGGCTCCTTACTTC.